This entry lists 20 T cell receptor beta chains sequenced from one sample in a study of cytomegalovirus exposure and HLA in healthy donors. In the PCR, 60 Vbeta and 13 Jbeta primers were used. Libraries were prepared by immunoSEQ multiplex PCR; TCRdb keeps only in-frame clonotypes and omits some of them. The sample carries about 130,000 clones, around 80% recorded once. Input material: PBMCs. These TCRs come from a woman between 45 and 60 years old in good health and CMV-seronegative.

Only a few counts were recorded for this clone. This sequence joins TRBV28 and TRBJ1-2; no reliable D call. Trimming removed 6 bases at V and 10 bases at J, with 15 bases between. CDR1 is MDHEN and CDR2 is SYDVKM in the germline V gene. This CDR3 region has 12 residues. CDR3 in amino acids: CASRPDGGIYTF. DNA for the CDR3: TGTGCCAGCAGACCGGACGGCGGGATCTACACCTTC.

This clone was counted between two and nine times. The chain recombines TRBV2 with TRBJ1-1; D gene ambiguous. This CDR3 region has 16 residues. The V end lost 3 bases, the J end lost 1 base, and 15 bases lay between the germline ends. The germline gives CDR1 SNHLY, CDR2 FYNNEI. Written as DNA, the CDR3 is TGTGCCAGCAGTGAGGGCAGTCTCCCCAAGAACACTGAAGCTTTCTTT. It encodes CASSEGSLPKNTEAFF.

This sequence joins TRBV7-2 and TRBJ2-2; 10 positions agree with TRBD2. The CDR3 consists of 17 residues. The V gene's germline CDR1 is SGHTA and CDR2 FQGNSA. V was pared by 5 bases and J by 6 bases, with 12 bases of the junction left unmatched. The CDR3 loop reads CASSPSSGRGKPGELFF. In DNA form, the CDR3 reads TGTGCCAGCAGCCCATCTAGCGGGAGAGGGAAGCCCGGGGAGCTGTTTTTT.

The chain employs TRBV20-1 and TRBJ2-7; D remains ambiguous. The V gene's germline CDR1 is DFQATT and CDR2 SNEGSKA (reference sequence). This CDR3 has 11 amino acids. Between the trimmed V and J ends, which lost 3 bases and 3 bases, there was a span of 6 bases. The CDR3 nucleotides read TGCAGTGCTAGGACGGGCTACGAGCAGTACTTC. Its protein product is CSARTGYEQYF.

CDR3: CASSFPPLDRAYTEAFF. As DNA, the CDR3 is TGTGCCAGCAGTTTCCCCCCTTTGGACAGGGCTTACACTGAAGCTTTCTTT. The V call is TRBV28, the J call TRBJ1-1, with 8 positions matching TRBD1. Germline V gene sequence: CDR1 MDHEN, CDR2 SYDVKM. V shed 3 bases, J shed 3 bases, and the junction held 12 bases outside the gene matches. This CDR3 spans 17 amino acids.

This sequence joins TRBV6-1 and TRBJ2-1; the D gene is possibly TRBD1 (6 bases). The CDR3 runs 16 residues. Germline V gene sequence: CDR1 MNHNS, CDR2 SASEGT. V shed 1 base and J shed 1 base, with 11 bases lying between them. The CDR3 protein is CASSEGVRGSYNEQFF. The CDR3 DNA follows: TGTGCCAGCAGTGAAGGGGTAAGGGGGTCCTACAATGAGCAGTTCTTC.

The chain employs TRBV7-8 and TRBJ2-7; D uncertain. Germline CDR1 reads SGHVS; CDR2 reads FQNEAQ. The CDR3 loop spans 13 amino acids. V was trimmed by 3 bases and J by 3 bases, leaving 9 bases between them. This chain's CDR3 is CASSFGGLYEQYV. In DNA, the CDR3 is TGTGCCAGCAGCTTTGGCGGCCTCTACGAGCAGTACGTC.

This clone was observed a single time. The genes are TRBV15 and TRBJ2-7; 8 bases line up with TRBD1. The junction had 7 bases not matched to a gene; V was cut back by 0 bases and J by 6 bases. Per the germline V gene, CDR1 is LNHNV and CDR2 is YYDKDF (reference sequence). CDR3 size: 15 residues. DNA for the CDR3: TGTGCCACCAGCAGAGATCCAGGGGGCATCAGCGAGCAGTACTTC. This translates into CATSRDPGGISEQYF.

V gene TRBV9 combines with J gene TRBJ1-1; no definite D call. V was trimmed by 2 bases and J by 3 bases, leaving 11 bases between them. Germline lookup yields CDR1 SGDLS and CDR2 YYNGEE. The CDR3 spans 14 residues. CDR3 sequence reads: CASSVRAEDTEAFF. The CDR3 coding sequence is TGTGCCAGCAGCGTCCGGGCGGAGGACACTGAAGCTTTCTTT.

In regard to this clone: The junction departs from germline at one end; a sequencing error may be responsible. The CDR3 nucleotides are TGCGCCAGCAGCCAAGATATAGGACTAAATCAGCCCCAGAATTTT. Residues: CASSQDIGLNQPQNF. The chain links TRBV4-3 to TRBJ1-5; no definite D call. The CDR3 has 15 residues. Germline V gene data show CDR1 as LGHNA and CDR2 as YSLEER.

The V and J genes are TRBV5-1 and TRBJ2-2; 8 nucleotides match TRBD2. V was pared by 4 bases and J by 4 bases, with 9 bases of the junction left unmatched. Germline assignment: CDR1 SGHRS and CDR2 YFSETQ. The CDR3 has 16 amino acids. CDR3 region: CASSRIGGGGTGELFF. In DNA form, the CDR3 reads TGCGCCAGCAGCCGAATCGGGGGGGGCGGCACCGGGGAGCTGTTTTTT.

The chain employs TRBV6-5 and TRBJ1-1; no clear D. In germline, CDR1 is MNHEY, CDR2 SVGAGI. CDR3 size: 14 residues. V lost 4 bases and J lost 3, with 12 bases in between. CDR3 sequence: CASSSQNGDTEAFF. CDR3 sequence (DNA): TGTGCCAGCAGTTCCCAAAACGGGGACACTGAAGCTTTCTTT.

This clone was observed once. This rearrangement joins TRBV7-3 to TRBJ2-4, with TRBD1 as a possible D gene (5 bases). The V end was cut by 5 bases, the J end by 8 bases, with 19 bases between. The germline CDR1 and CDR2 sequences are SGHTA and FQGTGA. The CDR3 spans 15 residues. The CDR3 protein is CASSQDTYQGDIQYF. For the CDR3, the DNA is TGTGCCAGCAGCCAAGACACCTACCAAGGGGACATTCAGTACTTC.

V is TRBV7-9 and J is TRBJ2-7; 9 nucleotides line up with TRBD1. The CDR3 extends over 16 amino acids. After removal of 1 base from V and 2 bases from J, the junction contained 6 bases not matched to a gene. Germline CDR1 and CDR2: SEHNR and FQNEAQ (reference sequence). CDR3 region: CASSLGGGQGTYEQYF. The DNA of the CDR3 is TGTGCCAGCAGCTTAGGAGGGGGACAGGGCACCTACGAGCAGTACTTC.

The chain carries TRBV6-1 and TRBJ2-7; TRBD2 matches 8 bases. Germline CDR1 reads MNHNS; CDR2 reads SASEGT. V was pared by 6 bases and J by 2 bases, with 9 bases of the junction left unmatched. The CDR3 covers 15 residues. The CDR3: CASRRGDIETYEQYV. The CDR3 DNA reads as TGTGCCAGCAGGCGGGGGGACATAGAGACCTACGAGCAGTACGTC.

The chain has TRBV29-1 and TRBJ2-1; the match to TRBD1 covers 8 bases. The length of the CDR3 is 16 residues. Germline V gene lookup returns CDR1 SQVTM and CDR2 ANQGSEA. V shed 3 bases, J shed 0 bases, and the junction held 7 bases outside the gene matches. CDR3 sequence: CSVESPGQGSYNEQFF. The CDR3 DNA is TGCAGCGTTGAGTCGCCTGGACAGGGCTCCTACAATGAGCAGTTCTTC.

The chain joins TRBV9 to TRBJ2-1; 7 positions agree with TRBD2. The J segment lost 15 bases and the V segment lost 0 bases, leaving 6 bases of the junction unmatched. CDR1 is SGDLS, CDR2 YYNGEE, per germline. The CDR3 totals 12 residues. CDR3 sequence: CASSVDGRSPFF. CDR3 DNA: TGTGCCAGCAGCGTAGACGGGAGGAGTCCGTTCTTC.

The rearrangement uses TRBV10-3 and TRBJ2-7, with a possible D match to TRBD2 (6 bases). Per germline, CDR1 ENHRY and CDR2 SYGVKD. The CDR3 sequence is 14 residues long. V lost 10 bases and J 0 bases, leaving 16 bases between the germline ends. CDR3 sequence reads: CATNRDGSSYEQYV. Here the CDR3 DNA reads TGTGCCACAAACCGGGACGGGAGCTCCTACGAGCAGTACGTC.

This clone was detected only once. The chain combines TRBV6-5 with TRBJ1-2; possibly TRBD1 for D (6 bases). The CDR3 is 12 amino acids. The V end was cut by 6 bases, the J end by 3 bases, with 8 bases between. CDR1 is MNHEY and CDR2 is SVGAGI in the germline V gene. CDR3 sequence: CASSPGDYGYTF. CDR3 nucleotide sequence: TGTGCCAGCAGCCCAGGGGACTATGGCTACACCTTC.

V and J are TRBV29-1 and TRBJ1-5; 8 positions match TRBD1. The V segment lost 5 bases and the J segment 2 bases; nucleotides outside the gene matches: 5. Germline V gene lookup returns CDR1 SQVTM and CDR2 ANQGSEA. This CDR3 has 14 amino acids. This CDR3 reads CSVTGQGGNQPQHF. CDR3 in DNA: TGCAGCGTTACCGGACAGGGTGGCAATCAGCCCCAGCATTTT.